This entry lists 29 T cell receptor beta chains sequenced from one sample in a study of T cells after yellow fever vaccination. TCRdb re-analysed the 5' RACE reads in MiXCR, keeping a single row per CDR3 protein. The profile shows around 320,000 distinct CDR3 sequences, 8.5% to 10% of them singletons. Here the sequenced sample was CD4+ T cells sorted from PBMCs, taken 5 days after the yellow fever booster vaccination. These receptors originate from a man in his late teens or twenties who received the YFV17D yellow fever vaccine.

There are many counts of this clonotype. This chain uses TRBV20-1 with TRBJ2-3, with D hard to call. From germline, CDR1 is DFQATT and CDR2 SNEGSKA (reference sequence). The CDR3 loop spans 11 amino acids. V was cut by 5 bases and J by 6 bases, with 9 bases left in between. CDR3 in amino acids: CSALSTDTQYF. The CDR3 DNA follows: TGCAGTGCTCTCTCGACGGATACGCAGTATTTT.

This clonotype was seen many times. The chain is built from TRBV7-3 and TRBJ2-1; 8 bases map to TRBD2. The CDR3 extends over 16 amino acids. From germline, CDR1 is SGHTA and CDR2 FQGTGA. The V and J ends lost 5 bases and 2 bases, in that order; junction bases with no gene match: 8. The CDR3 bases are TGTGCCAGCAGCCCTCATAGCGGGGCCCCCTACAATGAGCAGTTCTTC. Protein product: CASSPHSGAPYNEQFF.

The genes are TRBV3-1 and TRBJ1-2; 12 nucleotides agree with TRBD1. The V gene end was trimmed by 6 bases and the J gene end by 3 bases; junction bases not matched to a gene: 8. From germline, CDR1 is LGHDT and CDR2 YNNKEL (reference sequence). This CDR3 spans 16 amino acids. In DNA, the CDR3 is TGTGCCAGCAGAACAGGGACAGGGGGCGGATACTATGGCTACACCTTC. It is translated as CASRTGTGGGYYGYTF.

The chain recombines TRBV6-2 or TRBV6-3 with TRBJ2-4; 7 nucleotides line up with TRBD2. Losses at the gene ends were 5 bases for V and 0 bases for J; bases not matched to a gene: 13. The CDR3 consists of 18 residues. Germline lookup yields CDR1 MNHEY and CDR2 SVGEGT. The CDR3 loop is CASSHPPGGPLAKNIQYF. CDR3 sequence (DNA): TGTGCCAGCAGTCACCCACCGGGAGGTCCCTTAGCCAAAAACATTCAGTACTTC.

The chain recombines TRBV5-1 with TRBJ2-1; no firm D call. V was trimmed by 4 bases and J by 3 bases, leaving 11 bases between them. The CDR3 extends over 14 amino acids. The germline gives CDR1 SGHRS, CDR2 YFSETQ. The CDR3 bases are TGCGCCAGCAGCATAGAAGGGCGCTACAATGAGCAGTTCTTC. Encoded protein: CASSIEGRYNEQFF.

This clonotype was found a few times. CDR3 region: CASRQGDLPNYGYTF. CDR3 nucleotides: TGTGCCAGCAGGCAGGGGGACCTACCCAACTATGGCTACACCTTC. The chain employs TRBV7-2 and TRBJ1-2; TRBD1 matches 7 bases. The V and J ends lost 6 bases and 2 bases, in that order; junction bases with no gene match: 9. The CDR3 sequence is 15 residues long. The V gene's germline CDR1 is SGHTA and CDR2 FQGNSA.

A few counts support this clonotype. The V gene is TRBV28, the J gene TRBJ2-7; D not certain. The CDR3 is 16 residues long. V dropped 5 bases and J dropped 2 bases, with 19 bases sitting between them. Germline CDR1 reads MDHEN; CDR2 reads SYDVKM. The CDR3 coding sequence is TGTGCCAGCAGTCTTCCTAGGCCCACGTCCCCCTACGAGCAGTACTTC. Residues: CASSLPRPTSPYEQYF.

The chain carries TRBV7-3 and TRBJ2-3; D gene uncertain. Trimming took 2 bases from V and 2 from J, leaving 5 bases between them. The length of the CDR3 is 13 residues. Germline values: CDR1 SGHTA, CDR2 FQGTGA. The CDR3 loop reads CASSLLNTDTQYF. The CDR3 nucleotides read TGTGCCAGCAGCTTACTAAACACAGATACGCAGTATTTT.

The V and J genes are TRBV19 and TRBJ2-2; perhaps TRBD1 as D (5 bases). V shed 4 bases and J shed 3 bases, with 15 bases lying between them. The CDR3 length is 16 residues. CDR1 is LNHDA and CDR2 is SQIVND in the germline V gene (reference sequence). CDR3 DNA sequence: TGTGCCAGTAGTAATATTAGGGGATTGTACACCGGGGAGCTGTTTTTT. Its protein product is CASSNIRGLYTGELFF.

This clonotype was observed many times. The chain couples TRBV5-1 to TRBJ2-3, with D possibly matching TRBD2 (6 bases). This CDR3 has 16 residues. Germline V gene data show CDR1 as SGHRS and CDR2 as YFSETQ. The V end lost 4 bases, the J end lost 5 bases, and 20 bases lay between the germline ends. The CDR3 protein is CASSRRGYPHGDTQYF. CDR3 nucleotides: TGCGCCAGCAGCCGGCGGGGTTATCCCCACGGAGATACGCAGTATTTT.

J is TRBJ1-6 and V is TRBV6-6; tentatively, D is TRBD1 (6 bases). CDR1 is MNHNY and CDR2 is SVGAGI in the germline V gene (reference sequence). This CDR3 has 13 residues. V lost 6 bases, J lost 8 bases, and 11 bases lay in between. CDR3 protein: CASRDRQDSPLHF. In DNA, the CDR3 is TGTGCCAGCAGGGACAGACAGGATTCACCCCTCCACTTT.

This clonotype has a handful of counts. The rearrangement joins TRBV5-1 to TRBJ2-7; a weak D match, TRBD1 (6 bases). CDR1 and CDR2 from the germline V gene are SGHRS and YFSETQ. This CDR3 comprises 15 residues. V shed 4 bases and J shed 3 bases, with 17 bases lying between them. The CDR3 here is CASSPTTGSFYEQYV. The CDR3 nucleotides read TGCGCCAGCAGCCCAACGACAGGAAGTTTCTACGAGCAGTACGTC.

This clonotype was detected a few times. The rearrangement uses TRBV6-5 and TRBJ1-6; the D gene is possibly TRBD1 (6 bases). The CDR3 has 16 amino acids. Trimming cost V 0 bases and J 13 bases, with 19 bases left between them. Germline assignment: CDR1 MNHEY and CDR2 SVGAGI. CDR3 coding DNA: TGTGCCAGCAGTTACTCGATGGGGCGACGGACAGATCCCCTCCACTTT. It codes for CASSYSMGRRTDPLHF.

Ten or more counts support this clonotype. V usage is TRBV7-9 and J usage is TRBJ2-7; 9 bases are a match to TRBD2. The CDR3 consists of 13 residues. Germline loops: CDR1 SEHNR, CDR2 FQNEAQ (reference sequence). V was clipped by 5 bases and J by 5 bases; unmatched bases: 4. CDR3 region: CASSRSGGDEQYF. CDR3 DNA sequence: TGTGCCAGCAGCCGTAGCGGGGGCGACGAGCAGTACTTC.

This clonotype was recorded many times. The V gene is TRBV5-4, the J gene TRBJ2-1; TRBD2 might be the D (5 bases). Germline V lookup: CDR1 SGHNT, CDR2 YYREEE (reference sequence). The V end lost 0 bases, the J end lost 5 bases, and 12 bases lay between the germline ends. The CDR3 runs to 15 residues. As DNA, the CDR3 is TGTGCCAGCAGCTTGGTGCCCAGCGGCAACAATGAGCAGTTCTTC. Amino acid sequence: CASSLVPSGNNEQFF.

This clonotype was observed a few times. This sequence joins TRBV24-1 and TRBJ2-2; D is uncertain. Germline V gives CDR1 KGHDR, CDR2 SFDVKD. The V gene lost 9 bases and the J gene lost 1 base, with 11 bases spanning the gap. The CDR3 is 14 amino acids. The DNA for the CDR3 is TGTGCCACCCGCGGCCGGATGAACACCGGGGAGCTGTTTTTT. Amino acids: CATRGRMNTGELFF.

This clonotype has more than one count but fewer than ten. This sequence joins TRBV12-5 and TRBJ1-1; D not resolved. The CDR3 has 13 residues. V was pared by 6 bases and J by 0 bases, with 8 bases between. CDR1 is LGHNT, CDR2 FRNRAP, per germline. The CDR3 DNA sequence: TGTGCTAGTGGAAAACAGATGAACACTGAAGCTTTCTTT. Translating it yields CASGKQMNTEAFF.

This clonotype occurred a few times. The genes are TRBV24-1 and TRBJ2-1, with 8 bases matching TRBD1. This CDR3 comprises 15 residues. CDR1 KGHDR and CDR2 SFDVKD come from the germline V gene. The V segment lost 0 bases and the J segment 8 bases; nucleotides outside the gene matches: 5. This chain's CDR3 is CATSDLGQGNDEQFF. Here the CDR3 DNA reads TGTGCCACCAGTGATTTGGGACAGGGAAACGATGAGCAGTTCTTC.

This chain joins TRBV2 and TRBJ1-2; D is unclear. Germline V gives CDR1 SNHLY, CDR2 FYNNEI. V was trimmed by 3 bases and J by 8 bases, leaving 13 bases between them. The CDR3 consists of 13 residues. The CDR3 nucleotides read TGTGCCAGCAGTGAGAGTGTGCCTGGGGGCTACACCTTC. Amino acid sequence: CASSESVPGGYTF.

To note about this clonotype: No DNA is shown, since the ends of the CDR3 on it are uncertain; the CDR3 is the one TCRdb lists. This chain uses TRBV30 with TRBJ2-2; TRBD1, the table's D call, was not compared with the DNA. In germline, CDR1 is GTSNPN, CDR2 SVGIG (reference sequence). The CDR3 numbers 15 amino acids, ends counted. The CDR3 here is CAWGTGAGTGELFFF.

CDR3 amino acids: CAIRLDRESEKLFF. As DNA, the CDR3 is TGTGCCATCAGACTCGACAGGGAGAGTGAAAAACTGTTTTTT. This chain connects TRBV10-3 to TRBJ1-4; 7 nucleotides agree with TRBD1. V lost 6 bases, J lost 7 bases, and 8 bases stayed unmatched. The CDR3 has 14 amino acids. CDR1 is ENHRY, CDR2 SYGVKD, per germline.

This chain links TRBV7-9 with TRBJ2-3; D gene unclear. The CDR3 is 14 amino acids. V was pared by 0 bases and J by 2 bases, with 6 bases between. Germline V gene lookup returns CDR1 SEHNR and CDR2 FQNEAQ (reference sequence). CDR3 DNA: TGTGCCAGCAGCTTAGCCCTGCACACAGATACGCAGTATTTT. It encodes CASSLALHTDTQYF.

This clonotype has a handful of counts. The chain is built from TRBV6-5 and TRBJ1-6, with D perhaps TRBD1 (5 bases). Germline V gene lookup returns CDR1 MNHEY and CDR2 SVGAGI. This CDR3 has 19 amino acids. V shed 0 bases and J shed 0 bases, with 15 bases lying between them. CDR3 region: CASSYSLRRGSSYNSPLHF. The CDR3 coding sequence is TGTGCCAGCAGTTACTCGCTCAGAAGGGGTAGCTCCTATAATTCACCCCTCCACTTT.

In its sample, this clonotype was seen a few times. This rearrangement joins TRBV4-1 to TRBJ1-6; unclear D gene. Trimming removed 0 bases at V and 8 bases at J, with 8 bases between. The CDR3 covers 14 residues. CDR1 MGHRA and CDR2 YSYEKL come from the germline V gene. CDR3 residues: CASSQDLWDSPLHF. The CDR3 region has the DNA TGCGCCAGCAGCCAAGACCTTTGGGATTCACCCCTCCACTTT.

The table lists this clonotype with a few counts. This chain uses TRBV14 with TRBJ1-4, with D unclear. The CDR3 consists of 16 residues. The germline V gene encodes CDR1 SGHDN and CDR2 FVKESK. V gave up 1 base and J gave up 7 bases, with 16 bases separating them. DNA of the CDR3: TGTGCCAGCAGCCAAGCGATGGGCAGAGTAGGTGAAAAACTGTTTTTT. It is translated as CASSQAMGRVGEKLFF.

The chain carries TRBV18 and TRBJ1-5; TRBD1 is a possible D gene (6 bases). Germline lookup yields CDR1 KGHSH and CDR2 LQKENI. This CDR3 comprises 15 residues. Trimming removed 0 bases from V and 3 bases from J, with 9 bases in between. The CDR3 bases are TGTGCCAGCTCACCACCGGGGGCTTCCAATCAGCCCCAGCATTTT. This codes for CASSPPGASNQPQHF.

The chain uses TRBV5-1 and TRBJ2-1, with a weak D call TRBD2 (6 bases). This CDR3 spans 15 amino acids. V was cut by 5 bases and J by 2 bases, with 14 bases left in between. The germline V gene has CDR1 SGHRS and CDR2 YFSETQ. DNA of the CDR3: TGCGCCAGCAGACTGGCGGGGTGGACCTACAATGAGCAGTTCTTC. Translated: CASRLAGWTYNEQFF.

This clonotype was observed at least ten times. The CDR3 reads CASSLTRSAGDEQFF. For the CDR3, the DNA is TGTGCCAGCAGCTTGACTAGGTCGGCCGGCGATGAGCAGTTCTTC. The rearrangement links TRBV7-3 to TRBJ2-1, with D perhaps matching TRBD2 (6 bases). Deletions cut 3 bases from V and 8 bases from J, with 17 bases between. The CDR3 runs to 15 residues. The germline CDR1 and CDR2 sequences are SGHTA and FQGTGA.

CDR3 loop: CASSREGQYEQYF. CDR3 DNA sequence: TGCGCCAGCAGCCGTGAAGGGCAATACGAGCAGTACTTC. The chain carries TRBV5-1 and TRBJ2-7; D gene unclear. The V end was cut by 4 bases, the J end by 4 bases, with 12 bases between. The CDR3 runs 13 residues. Germline CDR1 and CDR2: SGHRS and YFSETQ.